Below are 27 T cell receptor beta chains sequenced from a single sample in a study of CD8+ T cells in alopecia areata. The treatment here: oral pan-JAK inhibitor, 5-10 mg twice daily. RNA, once extracted, was reverse transcribed into cDNA for use as the sequencing template. Assay used: immunoSEQ multiplex PCR; TCRdb lists only in-frame clones, some missing. The profile shows about 190,000 clones, about three fifths of them singletons. Sequencing was performed on CD4+ T cells sorted from blood, taken at week 4, from a patient treated with tofacitinib. The receptors here all came from a human donor with alopecia areata.

V is TRBV5-6 and J is TRBJ1-2; D is unclear. The V gene lost 0 bases and the J gene lost 7 bases, with 4 bases spanning the gap. The CDR3 has 11 residues. Germline CDR1 and CDR2: SGHDT and YYEEEE. The CDR3 sequence is CASSLAGGYTF. The CDR3 nucleotides are TGTGCCAGCAGCTTGGCGGGTGGCTACACCTTC.

Remarks on this clone: This sample also contains other DNA sequences that code for the same CDR3. DNA of the CDR3: TGTGCCTGGAGTGTCAGCGAAAAACTGTTTTTT. This gives the protein CAWSVSEKLFF. J is TRBJ1-4 and V is TRBV30; D remains ambiguous. Trimming cost V 0 bases and J 8 bases, with 4 bases left between them. The CDR3 runs 11 residues. Germline loops: CDR1 GTSNPN, CDR2 SVGIG (reference sequence).

J is TRBJ2-7 and V is TRBV10-3, with D possibly being TRBD1 or TRBD2 (5 bases each). This CDR3 has 15 residues. V lost 4 bases, J lost 0 bases, and 13 bases lay in between. Germline values: CDR1 ENHRY, CDR2 SYGVKD. The CDR3 nucleotides are TGTGCCATCAGTGCCCGGGACCTCCGCTCCTACGAGCAGTACTTC. This gives the protein CAISARDLRSYEQYF.

The chain recombines TRBV4-1 with TRBJ2-3; D not certain. Trimming pared 1 base from V and 2 bases from J, leaving 10 bases between. The CDR3 sequence is 15 residues long. The germline V gene has CDR1 MGHRA and CDR2 YSYEKL. CDR3 in amino acids: CASSQASSHTDTQYF. The CDR3 DNA reads as TGCGCCAGCAGCCAAGCATCGTCTCACACAGATACGCAGTATTTT.

The V and J genes are TRBV18 and TRBJ2-3; TRBD1 matches at 8 bases. V shed 8 bases and J 2 bases; nucleotides not matched to a gene: 6. This CDR3 contains 14 residues. Germline CDR1 KGHSH, CDR2 LQKENI. As DNA, the CDR3 is TGTGCCAGCCGAGGCAGGGGGCTCACAGATACGCAGTATTTT. Amino acids: CASRGRGLTDTQYF.

This rearrangement joins TRBV27 to TRBJ2-7, with D possibly called TRBD1 or TRBD2 (7 bases each). This CDR3 is built from 15 residues. Trimming took 4 bases from V and 0 from J, leaving 13 bases between them. The germline gives CDR1 MNHEY, CDR2 SMNVEV (reference sequence). This CDR3 reads CASSSTGTISYEQYF. The CDR3 nucleotides read TGTGCCAGCAGTTCGACAGGGACTATCTCCTACGAGCAGTACTTC.

V is TRBV29-1 and J is TRBJ2-4; perhaps TRBD2 as D (6 bases). This CDR3 comprises 14 residues. Per germline, CDR1 SQVTM and CDR2 ANQGSEA. V lost 3 bases and J 6 bases, leaving 15 bases between the germline ends. The CDR3: CSVEWVADLNIQYF. The CDR3 DNA reads as TGCAGCGTTGAGTGGGTAGCGGACTTAAACATTCAGTACTTC.

This chain connects TRBV19 to TRBJ2-7; D unresolved. V gave up 3 bases and J gave up 2 bases, with 5 bases separating them. The CDR3 loop spans 12 amino acids. Germline loops: CDR1 LNHDA, CDR2 SQIVND (reference sequence). For the CDR3, the DNA is TGTGCCAGTAGTATTGGGACCTACGAGCAGTACTTC. It specifies CASSIGTYEQYF.

This chain uses TRBV2 with TRBJ2-7; 8 nucleotides match TRBD1. The CDR3 contains 13 residues. V lost 5 bases, J lost 5 bases, and 5 bases stayed unmatched. Germline-derived CDR1 and CDR2 are SNHLY and FYNNEI. In nucleotides, the CDR3 is TGTGCCAGCAGTCCCGACAGGGGTCACGAGCAGTACTTC. Translating gives CASSPDRGHEQYF.

The chain recombines TRBV7-2 with TRBJ1-5; D gene uncertain. The CDR3 contains 14 residues. V gave up 3 bases and J gave up 7 bases, with 13 bases separating them. Germline lookup yields CDR1 SGHTA and CDR2 FQGNSA. CDR3: CASSFGSGPQPQHF. As DNA, the CDR3 is TGTGCCAGCAGCTTTGGATCAGGCCCCCAGCCCCAGCATTTT.

J is TRBJ2-7 and V is TRBV30; D assignment may be TRBD1 or TRBD2 (6 bases each). Germline-derived CDR1 and CDR2 are GTSNPN and SVGIG (reference sequence). The V end was cut by 5 bases, the J end by 3 bases, with 17 bases between. This CDR3 is 14 amino acids long. CDR3 nucleotides: TGTGCCTGGGGTAGGGGGGCCGGGGGCTACGAGCAGTACTTC. Translation: CAWGRGAGGYEQYF.

The chain joins TRBV15 to TRBJ1-1, with 9 bases matching TRBD1. Trimming removed 1 base from V and 0 bases from J; junction bases left unmatched: 3. The CDR3 is 16 residues long. The germline V gene encodes CDR1 LNHNV and CDR2 YYDKDF (reference sequence). The CDR3 bases are TGTGCCACCAGCAGAGGCGACAGGGGGTTGAACACTGAAGCTTTCTTT. This sequence encodes CATSRGDRGLNTEAFF. The full variable domain, rest sourced from reference TRBV15 and TRBJ1-1, is DAMVIQNPRYQVTQFGKPVTLSCSQTLNHNVMYWYQQKSSQAPKLLFHYYDKDFNNEADTPDNFQSRRPNTSFCFLDIRSPGLGDTAMYLCATSRGDRGLNTEAFFGQGTRLTVV.

The chain recombines TRBV5-4 with TRBJ1-4, with a tentative D call TRBD1 (5 bases). Per the germline V gene, CDR1 is SGHNT and CDR2 is YYREEE (reference sequence). V was shortened by 7 bases and J by 5 bases, with 15 bases between the two germline ends. The CDR3 sequence is 14 residues long. CDR3 region: CASRTGTGNEKLFF. In DNA form, the CDR3 reads TGTGCCAGCCGAACCGGGACGGGGAATGAAAAACTGTTTTTT.

The rearrangement joins TRBV4-2 to TRBJ2-5, with 15 bases matching TRBD2. This CDR3 is 22 amino acids long. From germline, CDR1 is LGHNA and CDR2 YNFKEQ. With V trimmed by 2 bases and J by 5 bases, 21 bases remained unmatched. The CDR3 bases are TGTGCCAGCAGCCAATCTTTGACCGCAGGGACTAGCGGGAGGAGGAGTGGGGAGACCCAGTACTTC. This codes for CASSQSLTAGTSGRRSGETQYF.

The gene calls are TRBV29-1 and TRBJ2-2, with 7 bases lining up with TRBD1. V lost 6 bases to trimming and J lost 8 bases; unmatched junction nucleotides: 9. Germline V CDR1 and CDR2: SQVTM, ANQGSEA. The CDR3 totals 13 residues. CDR3 protein: CSVTTGAGGELFF. CDR3 in DNA: TGCAGCGTCACTACAGGGGCCGGAGGGGAGCTGTTTTTT.

V is TRBV29-1 and J is TRBJ2-1; 7 nucleotides match TRBD2. The V gene's germline CDR1 is SQVTM and CDR2 ANQGSEA. J gave up 5 bases and V 6 bases, and 4 bases lay outside the gene matches. The CDR3 loop spans 12 amino acids. The CDR3 protein is CSVNLADNEQFF. The CDR3 DNA is TGCAGCGTGAACCTAGCGGACAATGAGCAGTTCTTC.

This rearrangement joins TRBV5-8 to TRBJ1-5; 8 bases are shared with TRBD1. The CDR3 spans 14 residues. V was clipped by 4 bases and J by 5 bases; unmatched bases: 5. Germline V CDR1 and CDR2: SGHTS, YDEGEE. This CDR3 reads CASSPGQGDQPQHF. The CDR3 DNA reads as TGTGCCAGCAGCCCCGGACAGGGCGATCAGCCCCAGCATTTT. The full variable domain, rest sourced from reference TRBV5-8 and TRBJ1-5, is EAGVTQSPTHLIKTRGQQATLRCSPISGHTSVYWYQQALGLGLQFLLWYDEGEERNRGNFPPRFSGRQFPNYSSELNVNALELEDSALYLCASSPGQGDQPQHFGDGTRLSIL.

About this clone: The sample holds other DNA sequences that translate to the same CDR3. The chain uses TRBV5-1 and TRBJ1-5; no reliable D call. This CDR3 is 15 amino acids long. V lost 0 bases and J lost 4, with 11 bases in between. Per the germline V gene, CDR1 is SGHRS and CDR2 is YFSETQ. The CDR3 region has the DNA TGCGCCAGCAGCTTGGGCGGCAGCGGGAATCAGCCCCAGCATTTT. Translating it yields CASSLGGSGNQPQHF.

The J gene is TRBJ1-5, the V gene TRBV7-2; D unresolved. The V and J ends lost 5 bases and 2 bases respectively, with 19 bases between them. In germline, CDR1 is SGHTA, CDR2 FQGNSA. CDR3 length: 17 amino acids. This CDR3 reads CASSHPPATWGNQPQHF. The CDR3 DNA reads TGTGCCAGCAGCCACCCTCCTGCTACTTGGGGCAATCAGCCCCAGCATTTT.

The chain recombines TRBV30 with TRBJ1-1; D call uncertain. The CDR3 extends over 11 amino acids. With 5 bases removed from V and 8 bases from J, the gap between germline ends came to 12 bases. Per the germline V gene, CDR1 is GTSNPN and CDR2 is SVGIG (reference sequence). The CDR3 is CAWGRSREAFF. The CDR3, as DNA: TGTGCCTGGGGACGGTCTAGAGAAGCTTTCTTT.

V usage is TRBV30 and J usage is TRBJ1-2; the D gene is possibly TRBD1 (6 bases). The CDR3 covers 12 residues. Germline-derived CDR1 and CDR2 are GTSNPN and SVGIG (reference sequence). Trimming left V 5 bases short and J 5 bases short, with 12 bases between. The CDR3 sequence is CAWDPTGYGYTF. CDR3 DNA: TGTGCCTGGGACCCGACAGGATATGGCTACACCTTC.

The chain carries TRBV29-1 and TRBJ2-1; tentative D call: TRBD2 (6 bases). The length of the CDR3 is 11 residues. From germline, CDR1 is SQVTM and CDR2 ANQGSEA. V was trimmed by 0 bases and J by 14 bases, leaving 11 bases between them. The CDR3 coding sequence is TGCAGCGTTGAAGATAGACTAGAGGAGTTCTTC. This gives the protein CSVEDRLEEFF.

This chain joins TRBV19 and TRBJ2-7; unclear D gene. Between the trimmed V and J ends, which lost 5 bases and 3 bases, there was a span of 11 bases. The CDR3 contains 13 residues. Germline CDR1 LNHDA, CDR2 SQIVND (reference sequence). As DNA, the CDR3 is TGTGCCAGTAGTTCCACAGACCACTACGAGCAGTACTTC. It yields the protein CASSSTDHYEQYF.

This clone was observed a few times. The chain links TRBV28 to TRBJ2-7; maybe TRBD1 (5 bases). This CDR3 is built from 11 residues. V was pared by 5 bases and J by 6 bases, with 8 bases between. CDR1 is MDHEN, CDR2 SYDVKM, per germline. CDR3 nucleotides: TGTGCCAGCAGTAACCAGGGCGAGCAGTACTTC. Translated: CASSNQGEQYF.

In this sample, this clone turned up a few times. This sequence joins TRBV23-1 and TRBJ2-1; maybe TRBD1 (5 bases). TRBV23-1 falls under the ORF class, with uncertain function. V gave up 7 bases and J gave up 12 bases, with 13 bases separating them. This CDR3 comprises 11 residues. For the CDR3, the DNA is TGCGCCAGCAAAGGGGTCACTTGGCAGTTCTTC. It yields the protein CASKGVTWQFF.

The CDR3 protein is CASSLAGGRTGELFF. In DNA form, the CDR3 reads TGTGCCAGCAGCTTAGCGGGAGGGAGGACCGGGGAGCTGTTTTTT. The chain joins TRBV7-6 to TRBJ2-2; 7 bases are a match to TRBD2. Germline V gives CDR1 SGHVS, CDR2 FNYEAQ. The CDR3 spans 15 residues. V shed 0 bases and J 5 bases; nucleotides not matched to a gene: 3.

The chain employs TRBV5-1 and TRBJ2-2; D is perhaps TRBD2 (5 bases). Germline CDR1 reads SGHRS; CDR2 reads YFSETQ. Trimming stripped 4 bases from V and 4 bases from J, with 14 bases between. This CDR3 contains 15 residues. CDR3 in DNA: TGCGCCAGCAGCGTCCGGGATCCCTTCACCGGGGAGCTGTTTTTT. This codes for CASSVRDPFTGELFF.